The clone carrying this T cell receptor beta chain was observed a handful of times. This sample stems from a study of beta chain features in type 1 diabetes. TCRB transcripts that were expressed got sequenced, as all of the isolated RNA had been reverse transcribed. The repertoire was sequenced with immunoSEQ multiplex PCR; TCRdb's copy has only in-frame clones and lacks some. The sample consists of 850,000 to 900,000 clones, 15% to 20% of them appearing once. Germline V gene data show CDR1 as LGHNA and CDR2 as YNFKEQ. This CDR3 has 12 amino acids. The receptor's source is a woman aged 18-29 years in good health. This chain connects TRBV4-2 to TRBJ2-5, with unresolved D. The J call is uncertain, as TRBJ2-7 better fits the DNA end. What was sequenced was naive CD4+ T cells from blood. Here the CDR3 reads CASSQSSYEQYF. CDR3 nucleotides: TGTGCCAGCAGCCAGAGCTCCTACGAGCAGTACTTC.